This is a list of T cell receptor beta chains from one sample in a study of blood T cell repertoires in COVID-19. Some clones are missing from TCRdb's copy, which holds only in-frame ones; the method was immunoSEQ multiplex PCR. The sample has about 8,000 clones, approximately 80% seen once. The sequenced sample was peripheral blood. Every receptor here comes from a human donor in a cohort sampled during active COVID-19. CDR3s include the opening cysteine and the closing phenylalanine or tryptophan. A D gene is named only where the DNA matches it firmly. The listing skips clone size in some rows; elsewhere it reads once, few, many or a size class.

D: TRBD2; size: once; V: TRBV3-1/TRBV3-2; J: TRBJ2-5; CDR3: CASRSANRRGGRETQYF; DNA: TGTGCCAGCAGGTCCGCAAACCGGCGGGGGGGCAGGGAGACCCAGTACTTC
D: TRBD1; size: .; V: TRBV24-1; J: TRBJ1-1; CDR3: CATSGGLSTEAFF; DNA: TGTGCCACCTCAGGGGGGCTGAGCACTGAAGCTTTCTTT
D: .; size: .; V: TRBV5-4; J: TRBJ2-1; CDR3: CASSSRGADEQFF; DNA: TGTGCCAGCAGCTCTAGAGGCGCCGATGAGCAGTTCTTC
D: TRBD1; size: once; V: TRBV24-1; J: TRBJ2-1; CDR3: CATSDWDSSYNEQFF; DNA: TGTGCCACCAGTGATTGGGACAGCTCCTACAATGAGCAGTTCTTC
D: .; size: few; V: TRBV6-5; J: TRBJ1-1; CDR3: CASKLGRGNTEAFF; DNA: TGTGCCAGCAAATTGGGGAGGGGAAACACTGAAGCTTTCTTT
D: TRBD2; size: .; V: TRBV19; J: TRBJ2-7; CDR3: CASNSGGAHEQYF; DNA: TGTGCCAGTAATAGCGGGGGGGCCCACGAGCAGTACTTC
D: .; size: .; V: TRBV6-5; J: TRBJ1-5; CDR3: CASSYGGAQPQHF; DNA: TGTGCCAGCAGCTACGGGGGGGCTCAGCCCCAGCATTTT
D: .; size: .; V: TRBV15; J: TRBJ1-1; CDR3: CATSRDGGENTEAFF; DNA: TGTGCCACCAGCAGAGATGGCGGGGAGAACACTGAAGCTTTCTTT
D: .; size: .; V: TRBV3-1/TRBV3-2; J: TRBJ2-7; CDR3: CASSQGSRVNEQYF; DNA: TGTGCCAGCAGCCAAGGGTCCAGGGTCAACGAGCAGTACTTC
D: .; size: .; V: TRBV6-5; J: TRBJ2-1; CDR3: CASSRGGNEQFF; DNA: TGTGCCAGCAGCCGGGGAGGCAATGAGCAGTTCTTC